Each of the 16 T cell receptor beta chains below was sequenced from the same sample in a study of CD8 T cells in ankylosing spondylitis. General study findings and limits: Blood of patients with ankylosing spondylitis appeared to be characterized by a TCR beta motif of several highly homologous variants.

Their target antigens are unknown. MiXCR, run by TCRdb on the 5' RACE reads, gives a single entry per CDR3 protein. The data contain over 600,000 distinct CDR3 sequences, 15% to 20% of them singletons. Sequencing was carried out using blood, either unsorted or a sorted T cell fraction (not recorded which). The receptors come from a male donor with ankylosing spondylitis.

The rearrangement joins TRBV5-5 to TRBJ2-2, with a possible D match to TRBD2 (5 bases). Between the trimmed V and J ends, which lost 1 base and 5 bases, there was a span of 15 bases. Germline-derived CDR1 and CDR2 are SGHKS and YYEKEE (reference sequence). The CDR3 length is 16 residues. The CDR3 nucleotides are TGTGCCAGCAGCTTGAGGTCGGGAACGGGTACCGGGGAGCTGTTTTTT. It translates to CASSLRSGTGTGELFF.

This rearrangement joins TRBV11-2 to TRBJ2-3, with D perhaps matching TRBD2 (5 bases). Looked up from germline, CDR1 is SGHAT and CDR2 is FQNNGV. Trimming took off 4 bases at V and 0 bases at J, with 14 bases between the two ends. The CDR3 runs 16 residues. CDR3 sequence reads: CASSSDSVASTDTQYF. Here the CDR3 DNA reads TGTGCCAGCAGCTCCGATAGCGTAGCTAGCACAGATACGCAGTATTTT.

This clonotype was counted only a few times. V and J are TRBV28 and TRBJ1-5; D is uncertain. The CDR3 contains 15 residues. Trimming took off 6 bases at V and 5 bases at J, with 17 bases between the two ends. Looked up from germline, CDR1 is MDHEN and CDR2 is SYDVKM. The CDR3 DNA follows: TGTGCCAGCAGGCCGCCGTGGGGTCTCGATCAGCCCCAGCATTTT. Amino acids: CASRPPWGLDQPQHF.

This clonotype came up a few times. V gene TRBV12-3 or TRBV12-4 combines with J gene TRBJ2-7; tentatively, D is TRBD1 or TRBD2 (5 bases each). Trimming stripped 6 bases from V and 4 bases from J, with 16 bases between. The CDR3 consists of 14 residues. CDR3 region: CASSRDGSRYEQYF. For the CDR3, the DNA is TGTGCCAGCAGCAGGGACGGGTCTCGTTACGAGCAGTACTTC.

This clonotype was found a few times. This chain uses TRBV10-3 with TRBJ2-7, with 10 bases fitting TRBD2. J gave up 2 bases and V 10 bases, and 14 bases lay outside the gene matches. Germline-derived CDR1 and CDR2 are ENHRY and SYGVKD. CDR3 length: 16 residues. The CDR3 DNA reads as TGTGCCACAGGGGAGGGGCGAACTAGCGGGACCTACGAGCAGTACTTC. This codes for CATGEGRTSGTYEQYF.

The V call is TRBV2, the J call TRBJ2-2, with D maybe TRBD2 (5 bases). Germline CDR1 SNHLY, CDR2 FYNNEI. The CDR3 extends over 14 amino acids. V was trimmed by 8 bases and J by 1 base, leaving 11 bases between them. The CDR3 DNA follows: TGTGCCAGCGATCTAGCTAAGAACACCGGGGAGCTGTTTTTT. Translating it yields CASDLAKNTGELFF.

This chain links TRBV20-1 with TRBJ2-3; D not resolved. This CDR3 spans 16 amino acids. Trimming shortened V by 3 bases and J by 2 bases, and 18 bases separated the two germline ends. The V gene's germline CDR1 is DFQATT and CDR2 SNEGSKA (reference sequence). In DNA form, the CDR3 reads TGCAGTGCTAGTGTGGGTCGGAGAACTTACACAGATACGCAGTATTTT. Its translation is CSASVGRRTYTDTQYF.

The rearrangement joins TRBV2 to TRBJ2-1; 11 bases align to TRBD2. The CDR3 consists of 15 residues. Germline V gene sequence: CDR1 SNHLY, CDR2 FYNNEI. V lost 7 bases and J lost 6; bases outside the gene matches: 8. CDR3 DNA: TGTGCCAGCACAGTAGCGGGGGGGTCACCCAATGAGCAGTTCTTC. Translation gives CASTVAGGSPNEQFF. Drawing the rest from reference TRBV2 and TRBJ2-1, the complete variable domain is EPEVTQTPSHQVTQMGQEVILRCVPISNHLYFYWYRQILGQKVEFLVSFYNNEISEKSEIFDDQFSVERPDGSNFTLKIRSTKLEDSAMYFCASTVAGGSPNEQFFGPGTRLTVL.

This clonotype was observed a few times. V is TRBV12-3 or TRBV12-4 and J is TRBJ2-2; D unclear. The CDR3 runs 14 residues. The V end was cut by 1 base, the J end by 7 bases, with 10 bases between. The CDR3 loop reads CASSLVGAGGELFF. CDR3 in DNA: TGTGCCAGCAGTTTAGTTGGTGCTGGCGGGGAGCTGTTTTTT.

The chain links TRBV7-2 to TRBJ2-3, with a weak D call TRBD1 (5 bases). Germline assignment: CDR1 SGHTA and CDR2 FQGNSA. Deletions cut 1 base from V and 6 bases from J, with 14 bases between. This CDR3 is 15 amino acids long. The CDR3, as DNA: TGTGCCAGCAGCTTAGACCCCAGGGCGCCTGATACGCAGTATTTT. Protein: CASSLDPRAPDTQYF.

The sample holds a few counts of this clonotype. The V and J genes are TRBV6-5 and TRBJ1-1; D is ambiguous. Germline values: CDR1 MNHEY, CDR2 SVGAGI. The CDR3 consists of 17 residues. Trimming removed 0 bases at V and 2 bases at J, with 16 bases between. In DNA, the CDR3 is TGTGCCAGCAGTTACTCGGGTGGAGGAAAGAGTAACACTGAAGCTTTCTTT. This encodes CASSYSGGGKSNTEAFF.

V is TRBV12-3 or TRBV12-4 and J is TRBJ1-1, with unresolved D. V was cut by 5 bases and J by 1 base, with 8 bases left in between. The CDR3 is made up of 13 amino acids. The CDR3 region is CASSADKNTEAFF. Here the CDR3 DNA reads TGTGCCAGCAGTGCCGACAAGAACACTGAAGCTTTCTTT.

This clonotype has more than one count but fewer than ten. V and J are TRBV7-8 and TRBJ2-1, with no clear D. V shed 0 bases and J shed 9 bases, with 6 bases lying between them. The CDR3 has 12 residues. The germline V gene encodes CDR1 SGHVS and CDR2 FQNEAQ. The CDR3 sequence is CASSLAGFEQFF. The CDR3, as DNA: TGTGCCAGCAGCTTAGCAGGGTTTGAGCAGTTCTTC.

This clonotype was picked up many times. The gene calls are TRBV12-3 or TRBV12-4 and TRBJ1-5; tentatively, D is TRBD1 (5 bases). This CDR3 comprises 14 residues. The V end was cut by 3 bases, the J end by 4 bases, with 10 bases between. CDR3: CASSFRQGNQPQHF. CDR3 sequence (DNA): TGTGCCAGCAGTTTCCGGCAGGGTAATCAGCCCCAGCATTTT.

The chain links TRBV7-9 to TRBJ2-2; TRBD1 matches at 8 bases. CDR1 is SEHNR and CDR2 is FQNEAQ in the germline V gene (reference sequence). V shed 5 bases and J 0 bases; nucleotides not matched to a gene: 5. CDR3 length equals 16 residues. CDR3 nucleotide sequence: TGTGCCAGCAGCCGGGACAGGATCTCGAACACCGGGGAGCTGTTTTTT. It yields the protein CASSRDRISNTGELFF.

This clonotype has just a few counts. The V call is TRBV20-1, the J call TRBJ1-3, with unresolved D. V was pared by 3 bases and J by 3 bases, with 9 bases between. CDR1 and CDR2 from the germline V gene are DFQATT and SNEGSKA (reference sequence). The CDR3 runs to 13 residues. The CDR3 region is CSASSGSGNTIYF. CDR3 sequence (DNA): TGCAGTGCTAGCTCGGGGAGTGGAAACACCATATATTTT.